These T cell receptor beta chains were read from a single sample in a study of CD8 T cells in ankylosing spondylitis. TCRdb reanalysed the 5' RACE reads using MiXCR and keeps one entry per CDR3 protein. Found here are 250,000 or so distinct CDR3 sequences, more than 20% of them singletons; the top ten hold 0.5% to 0.65%. The sequenced sample consisted of blood, either unsorted or a sorted T cell fraction (not recorded which). The receptors originated from a male donor with ankylosing spondylitis or in good health (not recorded which). Both conserved end residues are part of each CDR3. The D gene is left open where the match is weak. A clone size is listed for some rows: how often the clone was seen (once, few, many), or a class if it is expanded.

d_gene,abundance,j_gene,v_gene,CDR3aa,CDR3nt
TRBD1,.,TRBJ2-3,TRBV20-1,CSAKRTGVTRSLDTQYF,TGCAGTGCTAAGAGGACAGGGGTGACCAGGAGTTTGGATACGCAGTATTTT
.,many,TRBJ2-7,TRBV29-1,CSVVTDYEQYF,TGCAGCGTTGTAACGGATTACGAGCAGTACTTC
.,.,TRBJ2-7,TRBV25-1,CASSETPRTGGEYEQYF,TGTGCCAGCAGTGAGACCCCTCGGACGGGGGGCGAATACGAGCAGTACTTC
.,.,TRBJ1-6,TRBV20-1,CSASTGSSYNSPLHF,TGCAGTGCTTCCACAGGGAGCTCCTATAATTCACCCCTCCACTTT
.,.,TRBJ2-3,TRBV5-4,CASSFLEEDTQYF,TGTGCCAGCAGCTTTCTGGAGGAGGATACGCAGTATTTT
.,few,TRBJ1-6,TRBV27,CASSLSSNSPLHF,TGTGCCAGCAGTTTATCGTCTAATTCACCCCTCCACTTT
.,many,TRBJ2-2,TRBV7-9,CASSSAGNSNTGELFF,TGTGCCAGCAGCTCCGCAGGAAACTCGAACACCGGGGAGCTGTTTTTT
.,few,TRBJ2-7,TRBV6-4,CASSGRDEQYF,TGTGCCAGCAGTGGGAGGGACGAGCAGTACTTC
.,.,TRBJ2-1,TRBV7-2,CASSLSAVSYNEQFF,TGTGCCAGCAGCTTATCAGCGGTATCCTACAATGAGCAGTTCTTC
TRBD1,few,TRBJ2-1,TRBV5-8,CASSFRQGDEQFF,TGTGCCAGCAGCTTTCGGCAGGGGGATGAGCAGTTCTTC
.,.,TRBJ1-5,TRBV5-5,CASSLGLRADQPQHF,TGTGCCAGCAGCTTGGGTTTGAGAGCTGATCAGCCCCAGCATTTT